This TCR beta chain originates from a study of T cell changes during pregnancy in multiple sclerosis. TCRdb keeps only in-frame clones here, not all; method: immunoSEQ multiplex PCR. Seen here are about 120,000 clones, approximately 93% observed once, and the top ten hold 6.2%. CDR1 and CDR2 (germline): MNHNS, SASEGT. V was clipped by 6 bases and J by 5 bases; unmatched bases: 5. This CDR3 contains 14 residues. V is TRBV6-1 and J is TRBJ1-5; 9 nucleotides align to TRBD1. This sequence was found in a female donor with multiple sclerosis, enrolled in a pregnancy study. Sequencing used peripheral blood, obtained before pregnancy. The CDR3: CASSGTGIYQPQHF. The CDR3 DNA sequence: TGTGCCAGCAGCGGGACAGGGATATATCAGCCCCAGCATTTT.